This TCR beta chain emerged from a study of T cell responses to AZD1222 COVID-19 vaccine. Whole-study results and caveats: Donors in the cohort were predominantly white British and more often female, and clonal diversity was possibly underestimated.

V was trimmed by 6 bases and J by 5 bases, leaving 10 bases between them. CDR1 is DFQATT, CDR2 SNEGSKA, per germline (reference sequence). The CDR3 runs to 11 residues. Data came from immunoSEQ multiplex PCR; TCRdb stores just in-frame clones and leaves some out. In the table there are roughly 180,000 clones, roughly 90% of which are singletons. On this clone: Its antigen is unknown. This CDR3 is also generated by other DNA sequences in the sample.

This sequence joins TRBV20-1 and TRBJ1-1; D perhaps matches TRBD1 (5 bases). Sequencing was performed on peripheral blood, taken 28 days after the second AZD1222 dose. The receptor's source is an adult who received the AZD1222 COVID-19 vaccine. CDR3: CSAREETEAFF. The DNA for the CDR3 is TGCAGTGCCAGGGAGGAGACTGAAGCTTTCTTT.